This TCR beta chain was sequenced for a study of early T cells in non-severe SARS-CoV-2 infection. From the 5' RACE reads, TCRdb called clonotypes with MiXCR, one entry per CDR3 protein. The sample consists of tens of thousands of distinct CDR3 sequences, about 6.3% of them appearing once. In the case of this clonotype: A read error is possible here, since a much larger clone lies one base away.

This receptor was identified in an adult who was a healthcare worker with PCR-confirmed SARS-CoV-2 infection or an uninfected control (not recorded which). Sample: whole blood, taken at baseline.

This CDR3 reads CASSQCPTEDYGYTF. DNA of the CDR3: TGTGCCAGCAGCCAATGCCCTACAGAGGACTATGGCTACACCTTC. The rearrangement joins TRBV4-2 to TRBJ1-2; D unclear. Germline assignment: CDR1 LGHNA and CDR2 YNFKEQ. The CDR3 runs to 15 residues. Trimming cost V 2 bases and J 3 bases, with 13 bases left between them.